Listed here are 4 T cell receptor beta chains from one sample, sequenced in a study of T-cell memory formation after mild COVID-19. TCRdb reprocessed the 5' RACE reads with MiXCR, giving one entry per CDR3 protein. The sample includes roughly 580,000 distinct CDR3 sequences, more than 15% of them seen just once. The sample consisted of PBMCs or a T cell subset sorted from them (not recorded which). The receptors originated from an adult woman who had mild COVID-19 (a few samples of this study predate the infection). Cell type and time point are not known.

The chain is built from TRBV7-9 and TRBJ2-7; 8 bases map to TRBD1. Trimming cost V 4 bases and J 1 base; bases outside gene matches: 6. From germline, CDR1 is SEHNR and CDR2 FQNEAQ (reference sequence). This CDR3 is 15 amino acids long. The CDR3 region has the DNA TGTGCCAGCAGCTGGACAGGGAGGCAGTCCTACGAGCAGTACTTC. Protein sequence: CASSWTGRQSYEQYF.

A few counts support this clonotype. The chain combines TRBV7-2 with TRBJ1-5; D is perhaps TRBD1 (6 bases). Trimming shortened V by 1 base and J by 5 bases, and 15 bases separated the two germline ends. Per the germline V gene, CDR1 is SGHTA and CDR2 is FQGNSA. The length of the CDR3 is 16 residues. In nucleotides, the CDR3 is TGTGCCAGCAGCTTAGAGGCAGGGGTTGGTTATCAGCCCCAGCATTTT. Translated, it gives CASSLEAGVGYQPQHF.

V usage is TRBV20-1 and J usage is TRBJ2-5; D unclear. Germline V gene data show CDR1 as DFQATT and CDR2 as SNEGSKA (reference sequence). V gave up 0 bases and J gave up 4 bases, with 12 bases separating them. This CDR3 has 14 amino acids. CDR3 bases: TGCAGTGCTAGAGATGACCGGTTAGGAGAGACCCAGTACTTC. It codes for CSARDDRLGETQYF.

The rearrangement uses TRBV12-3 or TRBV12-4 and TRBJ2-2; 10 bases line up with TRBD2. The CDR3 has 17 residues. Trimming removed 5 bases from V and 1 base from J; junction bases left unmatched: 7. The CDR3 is CASSTLLAGWNTGELFF. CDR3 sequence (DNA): TGTGCCAGCAGTACCCTACTAGCGGGGTGGAACACCGGGGAGCTGTTTTTT.